This TCR beta chain appears in the sequencing data of a study of cytomegalovirus exposure and HLA in healthy donors. For the study at large: HLA-typed donors were the source of 90 million or so unique TCRs, which an early data release held.

Use of 60 Vbeta and 13 Jbeta primers characterized the PCR. The data were produced by immunoSEQ multiplex PCR, yet TCRdb's version contains in-frame clones alone and is incomplete. This table has more than 200,000 clones, about 80% appearing once. From germline, CDR1 is SGHRS and CDR2 YFSETQ. V was shortened by 5 bases and J by 1 base, with 12 bases between the two germline ends. This CDR3 has 14 amino acids. Study observations and caveats: Upon later analysis, HLA-associated TCR beta chains proved more clonally expanded than other, equally common chains. After further analysis at a later stage, 15,000 to 20,000 TCR beta sequences were associated with HLA alleles at 0.05 false discovery rate. A few CMV-associated chains were confirmed in vitro to be specific for CMV antigens.

This clone was seen only once. The antigen is unknown. This chain connects TRBV5-1 to TRBJ2-5; D unresolved. The specimen sequenced was PBMCs. This receptor was taken from a girl aged 10-17 years in good health and CMV-seronegative. Written as DNA, the CDR3 is TGCGCCAGCAGTCATTTCGCGGTCCAAGAGACCCAGTACTTC. It codes for CASSHFAVQETQYF.